This TCR beta chain was found in a study of T cell changes during pregnancy in multiple sclerosis. The germline V gene has CDR1 GTSNPN and CDR2 SVGIG (reference sequence). The V end was cut by 5 bases, the J end by 13 bases, with 20 bases between. There are 13 residues in the CDR3. Here immunoSEQ multiplex PCR was the method, and the copy in TCRdb shows in-frame clones only, minus some. The sample shows about 110,000 clones, 92% of them seen only once. The sample in question was peripheral blood, obtained in the third trimester of pregnancy. V gene TRBV30 combines with J gene TRBJ1-4; D possibly corresponds to TRBD1 (6 bases). This clonotype was sampled from a female donor with multiple sclerosis, enrolled in a pregnancy study. CDR3 sequence: CAWGQGGEVGLFF. The CDR3 nucleotides read TGTGCCTGGGGACAAGGGGGGGAGGTGGGACTGTTTTTT.